A selection of T cell receptor beta chains follows, all from one sample in a study of response to subunit inactivated influenza vaccine. TCRdb used MiXCR to reprocess the RT-PCR reads, holding one entry per CDR3 protein. The sample holds about 700,000 distinct CDR3 sequences; 15% to 19% are singletons and the top ten take roughly 10%. The source was PBMCs from blood, collected 12 days after vaccination. The receptors were gathered from a man in his forties or fifties who received an inactivated influenza vaccine. Each CDR3 is given with its conserved first and last residue. A D gene is named only where the DNA matches it firmly. For some rows the clone size is stated as once, few or many, or as a class when expanded; others skip it.

J gene | V gene | D gene | clone size | CDR3 protein | CDR3 DNA
TRBJ1-4 | TRBV7-2 | TRBD1 | . | CASSSIRAGGKLFF | TGTGCCAGCAGCTCCATCCGGGCAGGGGGCAAACTGTTTTTT
TRBJ2-2 | TRBV3-1 | . | . | CASSQRGLGAHTGELFF | TGTGCCAGCAGCCAGAGAGGGCTGGGGGCGCACACCGGGGAGCTGTTTTTT
TRBJ2-1 | TRBV29-1 | . | many | CSVGSPEQFF | TGCAGCGTTGGATCCCCAGAGCAGTTCTTC
TRBJ1-5 | TRBV15 | . | many | CATSRDPGGNQPQHF | TGTGCCACCAGCAGAGATCCCGGAGGGAATCAGCCCCAGCATTTT
TRBJ2-6 | TRBV6-1 | TRBD1 | few | CASRPWDRGASSGANVLTF | TGTGCCAGCAGACCTTGGGACAGGGGGGCCTCCTCTGGGGCCAACGTCCTGACTTTC
TRBJ2-1 | TRBV4-3 | TRBD2 | . | CASSHASGEQFF | TGCGCCAGCAGCCACGCTAGCGGTGAGCAGTTCTTC
TRBJ2-1 | TRBV6-2/TRBV6-3 | TRBD2 | . | CASSYLRGGHYNEQFF | TGTGCCAGCAGTTACCTGCGGGGGGGCCACTACAATGAGCAGTTCTTC
TRBJ2-5 | TRBV20-1 | TRBD1 | . | CSALTGRVSGETQYF | TGCAGTGCCCTGACAGGGCGGGTCTCTGGGGAGACCCAGTACTTC
TRBJ2-3 | TRBV4-2 | TRBD2 | few | CASSESGRSDTQYF | TGTGCCAGCAGCGAAAGCGGGAGGTCAGATACGCAGTATTTT
TRBJ1-1 | TRBV5-1 | . | many | CASGWDGNTEAFF | TGCGCCAGCGGATGGGACGGTAACACTGAAGCTTTCTTT
TRBJ2-1 | TRBV5-6 | . | few | CASSGLSGEQFF | TGTGCCAGCAGCGGACTTTCAGGAGAGCAGTTCTTC
TRBJ2-3 | TRBV6-1 | TRBD1 | . | CASSLLTGRGPDTQYF | TGTGCCAGCAGCCTGCTGACAGGGAGAGGCCCAGATACGCAGTATTTT